Sequencing of this T cell receptor (beta chain) was carried out in a study of control samples from healthy donors and cancer patients. Some clones are missing from TCRdb's copy, which holds only in-frame ones; the method was immunoSEQ multiplex PCR. The profile shows about 98,000 clones, roughly four fifths of them singletons. Germline V gene data show CDR1 as MGHRA and CDR2 as YSYEKL. The CDR3 has 21 residues. After removal of 0 bases from V and 5 bases from J, the junction contained 15 bases not matched to a gene. This clonotype was obtained from a man aged 60 to 75 in good health. Input material: blood. V and J are TRBV4-1 and TRBJ2-3, with 15 bases aligning to TRBD2. The CDR3: CASSQERLGLAGGPHGDTQYF. The CDR3 nucleotides read TGCGCCAGCAGCCAAGAGAGGTTAGGACTAGCGGGGGGGCCTCATGGAGATACGCAGTATTTT.